This TCR beta chain was recorded in a study of molecular identifiers for immune sequencing clone quantification. Study information: In the replicates, RNA derived from about 19,000 or 110,000 naive CD8 cells was divided into five parts, and four were sequenced. Points from the study as a whole: The share of molecules held by clones above 20 RNA copies was over 99% in effector cells and under 1% in naive cells. Jurkat TCR RNA that was spiked in from one cell was reportedly detectable among 950,000 to 1,000,000 naive cells. Because of identical TCR molecules sharing a barcode, sizes of highly expanded clones could be underestimated.

This CDR3 is 13 amino acids long. Trimming left V 3 bases short and J 11 bases short, with 16 bases between. This clonotype showed up many times. Its antigen is undetermined. TCRdb re-called the PCR reads with MiXCR, one entry per CDR3 protein. Here the sample spans about 630,000 distinct CDR3 sequences, about 25% being singletons. This TCR was sampled from a human donor in good health. Some libraries in this study had Jurkat cell RNA spiked in. The sample comprised naive CD8+ T cells from blood, with Jurkat cell RNA spiked in. Noted subset: FACS-sorted CD8+CD4-CCR7+CD45RA+ naive T cells. This rearrangement joins TRBV12-3 or TRBV12-4 to TRBJ1-1; D unresolved. CDR3 sequence (DNA): TGTGCCAGCAGTTTTTCTGGCCTGGACGGGGCTTTCTTT. Translated, it gives CASSFSGLDGAFF.